This TCR beta chain appears in the sequencing data of a study of shared clonotypes between healthy human individuals (dated by TCRdb to 2019 to 2021). For context, the study as a whole: Three men and a couple of women, aged 18 to 49 years, made up the cohort. Blood TCR repertoires of roughly five healthy adults were deeply sequenced to estimate repertoire size and the extent of clonotype sharing between individuals. Libraries were prepared and TCR repertoires were sequenced by different laboratories using diverse techniques, in order to increase sequencing depth and limit assay-specific biases. For each donor, three plates each were used for CD4 naive and CD4 memory, two plates were used for CD8 naive, and one plate was used for CD8 memory. Between about 0.85 and 9.5 billion PBMCs per donor were obtained by leukapheresis.

Broader findings and caveats from the paper: Compared with non-shared clonotypes, clonotypes shared by all four sorted-subset donors had higher generation probabilities. Even with the large sequencing depth, rarefaction of the sorted-subset datasets indicated that sequencing was incomplete. Based on pairwise subsampling, the degree of clonotype sharing among donors was expected to be affected by sequencing depth. About 5% of naive CD4, more than 3% of naive CD8, roughly 2.5% of memory CD4, and around 0.4% of memory CD8 clonotypes were shared across several donors. Naive subsets generally had larger estimated clonotype richness than memory subsets. Sampling was limited to blood, and TCR repertoires in tissue likely differ from TCR repertoires in blood. The genetic and exposure-history diversity represented was limited by the small number of donors.

This clone appeared once. No antigen is known for it. Base quality data are lacking; no much larger clone is found one base away. Donors were healthy HIV-negative adults with no recently reported acute infections or vaccinations. Every donor was a Caucasian adult residing in Nashville, Tennessee, USA. CD4+ T cells were enriched by magnetic negative selection, after which naive cells were positively selected on CD45RA and the negative fraction was taken as the memory subset. After blood collection by leukapheresis, PBMCs were isolated using Ficoll-Histopaque density gradient centrifugation and then cryopreserved in the vapor phase of liquid nitrogen. Purity and quantity of every magnetically sorted T cell population were checked by analytical flow cytometry. From each sorted fraction, genomic DNA was isolated and quantified by UV absorbance on a Nanodrop 2000c. TCR CDR3 regions were amplified from genomic DNA by multiplex PCR using the deep immunoSEQ assay. Extracted genomic DNA from each cell subset was spread evenly across all wells of several immunoSEQ 96-well plates, with each plate serving as a replicate. For sorted subsets, 200 ng of genomic DNA, equivalent to some 30,000 T cell genomes, went into each replicate PCR. Purified libraries were measured with a Qubit 3.0 fluorometer, size-checked on a Bioanalyzer 2100, and measured again with the KAPA Library Quantification kit. A separate single-read 150-cycle Illumina NextSeq 550 flow cell was used to sequence each immunoSEQ 96-well plate. For the original study's pipeline: The immunoSEQ output contained only junctional sequences without quality scores, so filtering could not match that applied to full-length reads. To assign V/J genes and CDR3, sequences were annotated using PyIR, a Python wrapper for IgBLAST v1.9, with IMGT germline references. Reads were filtered out if the reads had weak V/J assignments (E-value above 1e-6), no CDR3, stop codons, out-of-frame junctions, or ambiguous translated residues. A V3J clonotype was defined by an identical inferred V gene, J gene, and CDR3 amino acid sequence. The percentage overlap between two repertoires was calculated by dividing the number of shared unique clonotypes by the size of the smaller repertoire. Richness of each repertoire was evaluated using RTK rarefaction, the Chao1 estimator, and Recon v2.1 estimates of unobserved clonotypes. Generation probabilities for all TCRbeta clonotypes obtained by the gDNA method from a few donors were computed using OLGA. Sourced from immuneACCESS, this table was stored by TCRdb with only in-frame sequences that have V and J called. A share of the clones is absent; for the studies checked, an unresolved V gene accounts for under half, and the remainder has no known explanation. V, J and clone size derive from that table, while D and trimming were established from the DNA sequence. This sample holds approximately 530,000 clones; approximately 94% were observed only once. The top ten hold about 0.067% of the sample.

V lost 6 bases and J lost 5 bases, and the count of bases not matched to a germline gene is 6. The germline V gene (reference sequence) specifies MNHEY as CDR1 and SMNVEV as CDR2. The CDR3 runs 14 amino acids, cysteine and phenylalanine included. Only the CDR3 DNA is retained, 42 bases long and in frame from the first base. The chain links TRBV27 with TRBJ1-4; TRBD1 fits 7 bases in the junction. Sequencing was carried out using naive CD4+ T cells sorted from blood. The sample's cell subset or site label is to be understood as: CD45RA+ positively selected. The clonotype originates from a woman in her twenties or thirties in good health. The nucleotide sequence reads as follows: TGTGCCAGCAGGCGATACAGGGGAAATGAAAAACTGTTTTTT. The encoded protein is CASRRYRGNEKLFF.